The next 5 T cell receptor beta chains were all read from a single sample in a study of beta chain features in type 1 diabetes. The study reverse transcribed the entire isolated RNA, so it sequenced expressed TCRB transcripts. The protocol was immunoSEQ multiplex PCR, while the TCRdb copy is restricted to in-frame clones and leaves out a portion. Seen here are around 40,000 clones, over 50% observed once, and the top ten hold around 2.1%. The sample comprised Tregs from blood. The receptors stem from a woman between 18 and 30 years old in good health.

The chain is built from TRBV28 and TRBJ1-2, with a tentative D call TRBD1 (6 bases). Germline CDR1 is MDHEN and CDR2 is SYDVKM. The CDR3 spans 11 residues. V gave up 3 bases and J gave up 8 bases, with 7 bases separating them. The CDR3 region is CASSFRGGYTF. DNA of the CDR3: TGTGCCAGCAGTTTCAGGGGCGGCTACACCTTC.

The chain is built from TRBV2 and TRBJ2-5; perhaps TRBD2 as D (5 bases). V was trimmed by 5 bases and J by 4 bases, leaving 11 bases between them. Germline V gene sequence: CDR1 SNHLY, CDR2 FYNNEI. The CDR3 runs 13 residues. The DNA of the CDR3 is TGTGCCAGCAGTTTGCGACTACTAGAGACCCAGTACTTC. It yields the protein CASSLRLLETQYF.

The J gene is TRBJ1-3, the V gene TRBV18; TRBD1 agrees at 12 bases. The V and J ends lost 4 bases and 4 bases, in that order; junction bases with no gene match: 14. The CDR3 sequence is 19 residues long. From germline, CDR1 is KGHSH and CDR2 LQKENI. CDR3 DNA: TGTGCCAGCTCACAGTCCGGGACAGGGGGCCACGGGCCAGGAAACACCATATATTTT. Translation gives CASSQSGTGGHGPGNTIYF. Full variable domain (rest looked up from reference TRBV18 and TRBJ1-3): NAGVMQNPRHLVRRRGQEARLRCSPMKGHSHVYWYRQLPEEGLKFMVYLQKENIIDESGMPKERFSAEFPKEGPSILRIQQVVRGDSAAYFCASSQSGTGGHGPGNTIYFGEGSWLTVV.

V gene TRBV4-1 combines with J gene TRBJ2-3; 9 positions match TRBD2. CDR1 is MGHRA and CDR2 is YSYEKL in the germline V gene. J lost 4 bases, V lost 0 bases, and 8 bases had no gene match. This CDR3 spans 17 amino acids. The chain's CDR3 is CASSQEVGLAGSDTQYF. The CDR3 region has the DNA TGCGCCAGCAGCCAAGAGGTAGGGCTAGCGGGATCAGATACGCAGTATTTT.

The rearrangement uses TRBV6-5 and TRBJ1-3, with D possibly being TRBD1 (6 bases). This CDR3 is 15 amino acids long. V lost 8 bases to trimming and J lost 0 bases, with 14 bases between them. Per the germline V gene, CDR1 is MNHEY and CDR2 is SVGAGI. CDR3 loop: CASPIRGASGNTIYF. The CDR3 region has the DNA TGTGCCAGCCCTATACGGGGGGCCTCTGGAAACACCATATATTTT.